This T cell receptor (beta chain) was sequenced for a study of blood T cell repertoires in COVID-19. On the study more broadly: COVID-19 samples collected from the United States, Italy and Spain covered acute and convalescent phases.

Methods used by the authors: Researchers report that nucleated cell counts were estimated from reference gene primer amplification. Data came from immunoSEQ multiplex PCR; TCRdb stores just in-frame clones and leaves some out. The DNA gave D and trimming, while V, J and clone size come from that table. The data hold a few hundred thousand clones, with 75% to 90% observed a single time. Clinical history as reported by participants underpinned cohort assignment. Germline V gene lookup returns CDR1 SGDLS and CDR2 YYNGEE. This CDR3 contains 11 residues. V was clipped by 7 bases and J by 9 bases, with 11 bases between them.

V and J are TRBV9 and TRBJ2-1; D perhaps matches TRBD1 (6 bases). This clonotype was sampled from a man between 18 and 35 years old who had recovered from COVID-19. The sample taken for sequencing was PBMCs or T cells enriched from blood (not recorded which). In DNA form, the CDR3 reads TGTGCCAGCGGTACAGGGCTTGAGCAGTTCTTC. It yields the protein CASGTGLEQFF.